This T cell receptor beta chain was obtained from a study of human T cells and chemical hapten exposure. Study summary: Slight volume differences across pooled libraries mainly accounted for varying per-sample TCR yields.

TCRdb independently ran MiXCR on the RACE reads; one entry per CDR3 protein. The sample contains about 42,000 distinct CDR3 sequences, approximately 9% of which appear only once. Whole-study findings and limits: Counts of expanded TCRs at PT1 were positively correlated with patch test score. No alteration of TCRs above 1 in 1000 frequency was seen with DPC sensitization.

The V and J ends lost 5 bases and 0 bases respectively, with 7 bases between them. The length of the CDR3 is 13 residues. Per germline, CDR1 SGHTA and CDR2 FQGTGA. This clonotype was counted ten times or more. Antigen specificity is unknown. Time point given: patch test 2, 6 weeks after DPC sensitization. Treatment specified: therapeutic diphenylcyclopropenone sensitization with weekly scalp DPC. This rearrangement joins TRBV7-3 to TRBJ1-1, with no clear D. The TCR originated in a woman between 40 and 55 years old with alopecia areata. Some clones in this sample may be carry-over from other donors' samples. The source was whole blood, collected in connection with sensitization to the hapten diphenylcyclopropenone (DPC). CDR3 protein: CASSPRLNTEAFF. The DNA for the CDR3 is TGTGCCAGCAGCCCACGGTTGAACACTGAAGCTTTCTTT.